This note documents a single T cell receptor (beta chain) sequence. Its target is unknown. Treatment denoted: roughly 11-day PBMC culture with coronavirus spike peptide pools or control peptides (ViraFEST assay). During the years 2011-2018, before the COVID-19 pandemic, the unexposed donor's CD4+ T cells were collected. Expansion of antigen-specific T cells with peptide pools by ViraFEST preceded sequencing of TCRs. Sequencing of DNA taken from cultured CD4+ T cells relied on the Oncomine TCR Beta short-read assay. Genomic DNA was isolated from CD4+ T cells that had been cultured. TCRdb independently ran MiXCR on the PCR reads; one entry per CDR3 protein. The sample lists over 7,500 distinct CDR3 sequences; less than 35% were seen once. These data are taken from a study of vaccination and CD4 T cells after COVID-19. Germline loops: CDR1 MDHEN, CDR2 SYDVKM. The V and J ends lost 6 bases and 7 bases respectively, with 9 bases between them. The CDR3 is 12 amino acids.

Sequencing used CD4+ T cells from blood, cultured in vitro. This chain connects TRBV28 to TRBJ1-4; D call uncertain. This TCR derives from a human donor in good health. CDR3 nucleotide sequence: TGTGCCAGCAGCCGAAGGAGTGAAAAACTGTTTTTT. Protein: CASSRRSEKLFF. Full variable domain (rest looked up from reference TRBV28 and TRBJ1-4): DVKVTQSSRYLVKRTGEKVFLECVQDMDHENMFWYRQDPGLGLRLIYFSYDVKMKEKGDIPEGYSVSREKKERFSLILESASTNQTSMYLCASSRRSEKLFFGSGTQLSVL.